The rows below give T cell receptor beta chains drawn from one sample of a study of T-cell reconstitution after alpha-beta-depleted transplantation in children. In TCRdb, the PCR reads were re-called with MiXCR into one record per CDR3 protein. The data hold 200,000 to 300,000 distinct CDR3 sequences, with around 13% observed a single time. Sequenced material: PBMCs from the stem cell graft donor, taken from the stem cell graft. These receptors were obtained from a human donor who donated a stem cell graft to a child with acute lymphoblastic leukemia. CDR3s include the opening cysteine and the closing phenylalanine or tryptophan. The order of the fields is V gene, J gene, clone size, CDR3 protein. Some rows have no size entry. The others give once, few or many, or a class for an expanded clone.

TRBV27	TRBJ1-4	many	CASSSTGPNEKLFF
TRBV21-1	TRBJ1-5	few	CASSNGQLRGGQPQHF
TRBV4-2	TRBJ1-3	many	CASSQDSSSGNTIYF
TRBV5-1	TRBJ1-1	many	CASSLGQGYTEAFF
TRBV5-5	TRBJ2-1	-	CASSLGAGRTYNEQFF
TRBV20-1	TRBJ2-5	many	CSATSPAIQETQYF
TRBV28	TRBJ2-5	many	CASTRDFQETQYF
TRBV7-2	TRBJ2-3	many	CASSSTSGGYTNTQYF
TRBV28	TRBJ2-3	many	CASSSDRLSRTQYF
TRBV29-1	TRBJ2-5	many	CSVGPGFPPQETQYF
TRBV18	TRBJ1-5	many	CASSPNIDRVNQPQHF
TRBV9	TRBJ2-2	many	CASRTRNTGELFF
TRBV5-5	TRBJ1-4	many	CASSLRPAGDEKLFF
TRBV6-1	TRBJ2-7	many	CASGSPGTYYEQYF
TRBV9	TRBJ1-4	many	CASSSSSTKEKLFF
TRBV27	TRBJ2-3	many	CASRTGGADTQYF
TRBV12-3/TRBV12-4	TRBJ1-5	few	CASSLYPTSGQTTREPQHF
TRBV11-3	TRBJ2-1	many	CASSLEGYNEQFF
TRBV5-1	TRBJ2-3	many	CASRRNTNADTQYF
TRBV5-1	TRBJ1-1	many	CASSITGQGLGTEAFF
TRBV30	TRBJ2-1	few	CAWSSGKTAAFF
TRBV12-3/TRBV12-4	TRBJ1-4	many	CASSNPGFNEKLFF
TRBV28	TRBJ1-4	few	CASSIRGLGDEKLFF
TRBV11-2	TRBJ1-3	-	CASSPARLGVLSGNTIYF
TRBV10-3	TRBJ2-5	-	CAISDGTRRGETQYF
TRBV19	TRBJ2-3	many	CASSGPATDTQYF
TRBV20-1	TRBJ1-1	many	CSARSRQKQNTEAFF
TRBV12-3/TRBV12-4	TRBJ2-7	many	CASSARVTSSYEQYF
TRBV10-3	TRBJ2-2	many	CAIGLLPNDNTGELFF
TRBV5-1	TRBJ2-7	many	CASSPGQGREQYF
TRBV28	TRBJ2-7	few	CASRPKGQGLFYEQYF
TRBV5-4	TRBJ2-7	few	CASSLEGGRGPYEQYF
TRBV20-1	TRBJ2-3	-	CSAARTDTQYF
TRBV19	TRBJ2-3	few	CASSTSGTQYF
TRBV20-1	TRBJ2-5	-	CSASGNGVETQYF
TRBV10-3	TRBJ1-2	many	CAIKTETINYGYTF
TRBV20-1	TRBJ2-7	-	CSARLALPEQYF
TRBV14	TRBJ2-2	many	CASSQDETGSFTGELFF
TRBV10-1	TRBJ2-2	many	CASSEVSAGELFF
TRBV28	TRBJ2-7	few	CASSSRLAGIGEQYF
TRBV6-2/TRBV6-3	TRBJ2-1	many	CASSSERTATGSEQFF
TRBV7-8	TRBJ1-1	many	CASSLRTGSTEAFF
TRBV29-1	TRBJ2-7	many	CSVRTGQAYEQYF
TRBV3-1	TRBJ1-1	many	CASSRVISGTGGAFF
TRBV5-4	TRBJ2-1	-	CASSAANRGLYNEQFF
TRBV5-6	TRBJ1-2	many	CASSLVEEGYTF
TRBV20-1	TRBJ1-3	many	CSAINRRSISGNTIYF
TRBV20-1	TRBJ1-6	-	CSALSRDRVNHSPLHF
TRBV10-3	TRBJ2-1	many	CAIDRGSNGEQFF
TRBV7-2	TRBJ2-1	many	CASSFLNNEQFF
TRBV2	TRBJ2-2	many	CASSEGGHTGELFF
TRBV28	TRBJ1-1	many	CASITGKAEAFF